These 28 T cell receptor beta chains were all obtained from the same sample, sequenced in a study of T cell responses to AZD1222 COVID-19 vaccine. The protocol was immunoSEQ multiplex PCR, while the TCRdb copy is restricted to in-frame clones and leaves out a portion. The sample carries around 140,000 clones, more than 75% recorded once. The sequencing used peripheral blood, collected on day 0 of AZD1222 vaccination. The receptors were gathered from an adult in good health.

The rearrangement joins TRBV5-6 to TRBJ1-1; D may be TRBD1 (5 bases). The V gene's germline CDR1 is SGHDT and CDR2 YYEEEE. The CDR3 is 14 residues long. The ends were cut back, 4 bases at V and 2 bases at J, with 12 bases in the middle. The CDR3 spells CASSSQGGNTEAFF. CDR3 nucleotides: TGTGCCAGCAGCAGCCAGGGCGGAAACACTGAAGCTTTCTTT. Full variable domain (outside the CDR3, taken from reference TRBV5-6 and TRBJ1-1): DAGVTQSPTHLIKTRGQQVTLRCSPKSGHDTVSWYQQALGQGPQFIFQYYEEEERQRGNFPDRFSGHQFPNYSSELNVNALLLGDSALYLCASSSQGGNTEAFFGQGTRLTVV.

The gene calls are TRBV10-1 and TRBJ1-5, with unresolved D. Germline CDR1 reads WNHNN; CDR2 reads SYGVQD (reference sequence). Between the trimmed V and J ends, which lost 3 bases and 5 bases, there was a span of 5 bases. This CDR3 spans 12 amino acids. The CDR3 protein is CASSDRDQPQHF. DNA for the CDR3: TGCGCCAGCAGTGATCGGGATCAGCCCCAGCATTTT.

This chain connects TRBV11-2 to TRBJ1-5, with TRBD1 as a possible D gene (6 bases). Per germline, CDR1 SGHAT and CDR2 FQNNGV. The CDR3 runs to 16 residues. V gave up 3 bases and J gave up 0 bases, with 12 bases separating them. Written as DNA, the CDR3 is TGTGCCAGCAGCTTGGACAGTAATTTTAGCAATCAGCCCCAGCATTTT. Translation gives CASSLDSNFSNQPQHF.

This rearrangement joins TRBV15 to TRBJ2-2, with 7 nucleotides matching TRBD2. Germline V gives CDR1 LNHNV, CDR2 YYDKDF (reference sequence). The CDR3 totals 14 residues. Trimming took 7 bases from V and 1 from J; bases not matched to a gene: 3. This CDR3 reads CATTGGGNTGELFF. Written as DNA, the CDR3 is TGTGCCACCACTGGGGGGGGGAACACCGGGGAGCTGTTTTTT.

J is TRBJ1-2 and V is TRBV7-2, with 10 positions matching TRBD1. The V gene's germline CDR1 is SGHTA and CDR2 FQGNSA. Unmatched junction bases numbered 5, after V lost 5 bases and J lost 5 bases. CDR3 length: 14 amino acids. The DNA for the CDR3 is TGTGCCAGCAGCAGACCGGGACAGGGGTATGGCTACACCTTC. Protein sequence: CASSRPGQGYGYTF.

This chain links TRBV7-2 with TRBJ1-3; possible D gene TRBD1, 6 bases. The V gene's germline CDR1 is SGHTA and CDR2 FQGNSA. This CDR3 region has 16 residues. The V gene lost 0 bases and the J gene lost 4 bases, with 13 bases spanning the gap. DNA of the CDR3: TGTGCCAGCAGCTTAGCATGGGGGGCGAAAGGAAACACCATATATTTT. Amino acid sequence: CASSLAWGAKGNTIYF.

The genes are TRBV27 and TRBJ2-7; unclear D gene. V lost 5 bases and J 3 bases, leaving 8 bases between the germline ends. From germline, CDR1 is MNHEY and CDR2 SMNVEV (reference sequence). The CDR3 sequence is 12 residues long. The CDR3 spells CASSKARYEQYF. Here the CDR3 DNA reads TGTGCCAGCAGTAAAGCACGCTACGAGCAGTACTTC.

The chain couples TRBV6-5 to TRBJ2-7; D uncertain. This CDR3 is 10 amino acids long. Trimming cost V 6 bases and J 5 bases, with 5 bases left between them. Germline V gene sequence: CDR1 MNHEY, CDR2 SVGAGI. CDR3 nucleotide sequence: TGTGCCAGCAGAAGTCACGAGCAGTACTTC. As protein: CASRSHEQYF.

CDR3 in amino acids: CASSLLSSGYTF. The CDR3 nucleotides read TGTGCCAGCAGCTTACTATCGAGTGGCTACACCTTC. The chain uses TRBV7-2 and TRBJ1-2; D uncertain. The CDR3 is 12 residues long. The V and J ends lost 2 bases and 7 bases respectively, with 8 bases between them. Germline V gene data show CDR1 as SGHTA and CDR2 as FQGNSA.

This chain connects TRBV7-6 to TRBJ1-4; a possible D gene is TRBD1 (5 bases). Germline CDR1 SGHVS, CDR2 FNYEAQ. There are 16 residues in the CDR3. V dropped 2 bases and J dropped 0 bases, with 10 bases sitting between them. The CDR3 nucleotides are TGTGCCAGCAGCTTATGGGGACCAACAACTAATGAAAAACTGTTTTTT. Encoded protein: CASSLWGPTTNEKLFF.

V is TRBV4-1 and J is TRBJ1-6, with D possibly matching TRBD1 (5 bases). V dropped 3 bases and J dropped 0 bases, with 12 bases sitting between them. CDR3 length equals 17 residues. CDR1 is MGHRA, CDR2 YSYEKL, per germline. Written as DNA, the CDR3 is TGCGCCAGCAGCCATCCTGGGGGAAGCTCCTATAATTCACCCCTCCACTTT. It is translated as CASSHPGGSSYNSPLHF.

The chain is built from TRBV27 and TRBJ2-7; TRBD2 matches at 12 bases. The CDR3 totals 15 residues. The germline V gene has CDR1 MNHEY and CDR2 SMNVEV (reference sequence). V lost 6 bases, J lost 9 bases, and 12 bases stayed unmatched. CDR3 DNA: TGTGCCAGCAGCACGACTAGCGGGGGTTTGAGAAGGCAGTACTTC. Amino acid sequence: CASSTTSGGLRRQYF.

This CDR3 reads CASRPPGGGGNTIYF. The CDR3 region has the DNA TGTGCCAGCAGGCCCCCAGGGGGGGGAGGAAACACCATATATTTT. The chain uses TRBV6-5 and TRBJ1-3; 7 positions match TRBD1. The germline CDR1 and CDR2 sequences are MNHEY and SVGAGI. The CDR3 has 15 amino acids. Unmatched junction bases numbered 9, after V lost 6 bases and J lost 4 bases.

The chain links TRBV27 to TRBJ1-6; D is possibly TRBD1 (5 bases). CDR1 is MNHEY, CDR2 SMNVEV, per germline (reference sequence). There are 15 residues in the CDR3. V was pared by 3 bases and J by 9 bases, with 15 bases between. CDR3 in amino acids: CASSFAGQGSSPLHF. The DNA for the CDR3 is TGTGCCAGCAGTTTCGCAGGGCAGGGATCTTCACCCCTCCACTTT.

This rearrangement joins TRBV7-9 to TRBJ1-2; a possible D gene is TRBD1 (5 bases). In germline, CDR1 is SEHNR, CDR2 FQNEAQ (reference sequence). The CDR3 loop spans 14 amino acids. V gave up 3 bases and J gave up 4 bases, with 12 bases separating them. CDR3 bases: TGTGCCAGCAGCTTCTCAGGGAGCCTCTATGGCTACACCTTC. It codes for CASSFSGSLYGYTF.

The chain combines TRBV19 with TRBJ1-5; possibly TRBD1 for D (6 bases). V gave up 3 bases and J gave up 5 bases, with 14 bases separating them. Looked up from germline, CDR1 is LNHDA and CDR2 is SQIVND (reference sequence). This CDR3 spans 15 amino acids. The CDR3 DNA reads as TGTGCCAGTAGTATGACAGGTAGTTTATATCAGCCCCAGCATTTT. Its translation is CASSMTGSLYQPQHF.

In DNA form, the CDR3 reads TGCGCCAGCAGCCAGGGGACCCTATCATATGGCTACACCTTC. Its translation: CASSQGTLSYGYTF. The J gene is TRBJ1-2, the V gene TRBV4-1, with D tentatively TRBD1 (5 bases). The CDR3 is made up of 14 amino acids. Looked up from germline, CDR1 is MGHRA and CDR2 is YSYEKL. V dropped 3 bases and J dropped 5 bases, with 13 bases sitting between them.

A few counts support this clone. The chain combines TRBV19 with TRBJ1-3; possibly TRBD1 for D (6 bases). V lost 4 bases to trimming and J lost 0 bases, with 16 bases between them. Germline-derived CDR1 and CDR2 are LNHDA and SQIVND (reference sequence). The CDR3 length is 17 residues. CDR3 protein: CASSTGAGVFSGNTIYF. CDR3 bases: TGTGCCAGTAGTACGGGGGCGGGAGTCTTCTCTGGAAACACCATATATTTT.

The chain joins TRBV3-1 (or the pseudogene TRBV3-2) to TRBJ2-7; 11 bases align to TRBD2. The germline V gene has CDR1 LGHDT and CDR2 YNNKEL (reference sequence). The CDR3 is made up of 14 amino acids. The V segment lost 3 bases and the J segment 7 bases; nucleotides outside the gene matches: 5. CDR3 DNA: TGTGCCAGCAGCCACTTAGCGGGGGGGCGAGAGCAGTACTTC. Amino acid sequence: CASSHLAGGREQYF.

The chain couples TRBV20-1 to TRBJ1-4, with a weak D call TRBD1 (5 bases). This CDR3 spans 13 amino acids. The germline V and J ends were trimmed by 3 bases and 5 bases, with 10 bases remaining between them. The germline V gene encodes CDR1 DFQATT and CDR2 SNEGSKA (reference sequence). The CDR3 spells CSASRQGNEKLFF. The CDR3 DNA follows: TGCAGTGCTAGTCGGCAGGGAAATGAAAAACTGTTTTTT.

CDR3 in amino acids: CASSPRDGNYGYTF. The CDR3 region has the DNA TGTGCCAGCAGCCCCCGGGACGGAAACTATGGCTACACCTTC. The genes are TRBV9 and TRBJ1-2, with a tentative D call TRBD1 (5 bases). Germline-derived CDR1 and CDR2 are SGDLS and YYNGEE. The V gene lost 4 bases and the J gene lost 2 bases, with 12 bases spanning the gap. The CDR3 is 14 amino acids.

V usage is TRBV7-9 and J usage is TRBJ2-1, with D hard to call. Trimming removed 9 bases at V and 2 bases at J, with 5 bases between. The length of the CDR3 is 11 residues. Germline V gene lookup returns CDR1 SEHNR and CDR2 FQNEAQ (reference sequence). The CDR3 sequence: CASFTYNEQFF. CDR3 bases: TGTGCCAGTTTCACCTACAATGAGCAGTTCTTC. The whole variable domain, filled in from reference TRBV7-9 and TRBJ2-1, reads DTGVSQNPRHKITKRGQNVTFRCDPISEHNRLYWYRQTLGQGPEFLTYFQNEAQLEKSRLLSDRFSAERPKGSFSTLEIQRTEQGDSAMYLCASFTYNEQFFGPGTRLTVL.

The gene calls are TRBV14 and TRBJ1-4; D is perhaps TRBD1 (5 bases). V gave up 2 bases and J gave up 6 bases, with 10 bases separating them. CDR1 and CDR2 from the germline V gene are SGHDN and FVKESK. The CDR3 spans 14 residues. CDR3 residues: CASSQLRGDEKLFF. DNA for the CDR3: TGTGCCAGCAGCCAACTTCGAGGGGATGAAAAACTGTTTTTT. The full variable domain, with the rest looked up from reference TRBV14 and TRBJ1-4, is EAGVTQFPSHSVIEKGQTVTLRCDPISGHDNLYWYRRVMGKEIKFLLHFVKESKQDESGMPNNRFLAERTGGTYSTLKVQPAELEDSGVYFCASSQLRGDEKLFFGSGTQLSVL.

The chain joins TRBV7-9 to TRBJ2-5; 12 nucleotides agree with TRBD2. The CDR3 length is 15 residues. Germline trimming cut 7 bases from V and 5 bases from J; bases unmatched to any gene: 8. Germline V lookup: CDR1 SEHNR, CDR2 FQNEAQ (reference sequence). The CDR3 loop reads CASTSGGAGLETQYF. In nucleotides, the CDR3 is TGTGCCAGCACTAGCGGGGGGGCTGGTTTGGAGACCCAGTACTTC. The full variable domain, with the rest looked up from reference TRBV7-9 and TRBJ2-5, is DTGVSQNPRHKITKRGQNVTFRCDPISEHNRLYWYRQTLGQGPEFLTYFQNEAQLEKSRLLSDRFSAERPKGSFSTLEIQRTEQGDSAMYLCASTSGGAGLETQYFGPGTRLLVL.

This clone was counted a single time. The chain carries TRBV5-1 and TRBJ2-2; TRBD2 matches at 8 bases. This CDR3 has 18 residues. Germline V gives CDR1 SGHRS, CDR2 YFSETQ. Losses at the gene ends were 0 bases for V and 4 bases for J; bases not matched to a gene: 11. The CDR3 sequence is CASSLEGPSGGGTGELFF. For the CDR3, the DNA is TGCGCCAGCAGCTTGGAAGGCCCGTCCGGGGGGGGCACCGGGGAGCTGTTTTTT.

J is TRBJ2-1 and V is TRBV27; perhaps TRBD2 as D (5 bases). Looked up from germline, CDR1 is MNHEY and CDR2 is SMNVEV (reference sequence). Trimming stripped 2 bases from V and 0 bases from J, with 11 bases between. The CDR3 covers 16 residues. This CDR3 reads CASSLRERSSYNEQFF. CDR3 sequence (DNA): TGTGCCAGCAGTTTAAGGGAGCGGAGCTCCTACAATGAGCAGTTCTTC.

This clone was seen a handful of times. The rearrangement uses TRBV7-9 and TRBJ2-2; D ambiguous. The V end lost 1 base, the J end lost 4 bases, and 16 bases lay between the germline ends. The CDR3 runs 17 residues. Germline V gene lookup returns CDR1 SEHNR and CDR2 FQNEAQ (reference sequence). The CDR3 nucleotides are TGTGCCAGCAGCTTAGTTCTGACGGACGCACTCACCGGGGAGCTGTTTTTT. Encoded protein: CASSLVLTDALTGELFF.

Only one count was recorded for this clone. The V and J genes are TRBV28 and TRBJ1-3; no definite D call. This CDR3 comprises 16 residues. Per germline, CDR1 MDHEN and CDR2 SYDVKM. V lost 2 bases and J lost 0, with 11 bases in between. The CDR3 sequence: CASSLGGQYSGNTIYF. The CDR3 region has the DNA TGTGCCAGCAGTTTAGGTGGGCAGTACTCTGGAAACACCATATATTTT.